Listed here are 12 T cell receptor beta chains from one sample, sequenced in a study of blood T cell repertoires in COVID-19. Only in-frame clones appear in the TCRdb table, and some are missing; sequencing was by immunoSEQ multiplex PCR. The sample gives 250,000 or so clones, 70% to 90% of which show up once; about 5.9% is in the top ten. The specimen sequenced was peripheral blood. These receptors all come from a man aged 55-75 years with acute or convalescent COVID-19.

The CDR3 is CASSDRVLINNEQFF. The CDR3 bases are TGTGCCAGCTCGGACAGGGTACTTATTAACAATGAGCAGTTCTTC. The chain has TRBV28 and TRBJ2-1; 8 bases match TRBD1. The ends lost 8 bases at V and 5 bases at J; junction bases unmatched: 11. Looked up from germline, CDR1 is MDHEN and CDR2 is SYDVKM. The CDR3 runs to 15 residues.

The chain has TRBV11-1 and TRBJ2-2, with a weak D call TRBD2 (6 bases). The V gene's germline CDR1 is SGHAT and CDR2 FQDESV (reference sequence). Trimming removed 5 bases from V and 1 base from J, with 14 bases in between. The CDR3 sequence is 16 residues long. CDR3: CASSRFSGKNTGELFF. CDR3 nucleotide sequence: TGTGCCAGCAGCCGCTTTAGCGGTAAGAACACCGGGGAGCTGTTTTTT. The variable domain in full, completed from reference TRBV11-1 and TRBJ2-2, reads EAEVAQSPRYKITEKSQAVAFWCDPISGHATLYWYRQILGQGPELLVQFQDESVVDDSQLPKDRFSAERLKGVDSTLKIQPAELGDSAMYLCASSRFSGKNTGELFFGEGSRLTVL.

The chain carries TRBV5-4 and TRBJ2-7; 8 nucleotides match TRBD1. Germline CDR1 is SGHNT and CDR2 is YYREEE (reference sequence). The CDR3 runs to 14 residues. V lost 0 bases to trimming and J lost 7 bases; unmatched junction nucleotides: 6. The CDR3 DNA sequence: TGTGCCAGCAGCTTGGCGACAGGGGCGGGAGAGCAGTACTTC. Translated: CASSLATGAGEQYF.

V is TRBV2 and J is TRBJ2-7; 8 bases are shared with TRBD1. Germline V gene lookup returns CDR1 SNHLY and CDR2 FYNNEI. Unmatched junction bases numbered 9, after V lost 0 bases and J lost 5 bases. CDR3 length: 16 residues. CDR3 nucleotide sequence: TGTGCCAGCAGTGAAGCTTACGGCAGGGGGCGCGACGAGCAGTACTTC. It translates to CASSEAYGRGRDEQYF.

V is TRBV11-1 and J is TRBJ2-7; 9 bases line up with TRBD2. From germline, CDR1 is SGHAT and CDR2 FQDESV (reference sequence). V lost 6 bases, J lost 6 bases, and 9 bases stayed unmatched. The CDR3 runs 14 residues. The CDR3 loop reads CASRGTSSNSEQYF. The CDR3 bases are TGTGCCAGCAGAGGGACTAGCTCGAATTCCGAGCAGTACTTC.

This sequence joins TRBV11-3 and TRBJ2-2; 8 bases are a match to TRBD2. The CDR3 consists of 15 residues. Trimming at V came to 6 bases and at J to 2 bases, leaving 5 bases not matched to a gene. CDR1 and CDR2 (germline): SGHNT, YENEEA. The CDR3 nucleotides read TGTGCCAGCAGGGCTGCGGGAGGTAACACCGGGGAGCTGTTTTTT. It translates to CASRAAGGNTGELFF.

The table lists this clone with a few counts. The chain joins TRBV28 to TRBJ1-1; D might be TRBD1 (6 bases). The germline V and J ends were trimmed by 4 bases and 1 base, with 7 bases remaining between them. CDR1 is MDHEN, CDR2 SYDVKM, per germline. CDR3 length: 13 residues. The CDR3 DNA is TGTGCCAGCAGTTCGGGACAGAACACTGAAGCTTTCTTT. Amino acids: CASSSGQNTEAFF. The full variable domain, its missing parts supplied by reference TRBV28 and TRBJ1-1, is DVKVTQSSRYLVKRTGEKVFLECVQDMDHENMFWYRQDPGLGLRLIYFSYDVKMKEKGDIPEGYSVSREKKERFSLILESASTNQTSMYLCASSSGQNTEAFFGQGTRLTVV.

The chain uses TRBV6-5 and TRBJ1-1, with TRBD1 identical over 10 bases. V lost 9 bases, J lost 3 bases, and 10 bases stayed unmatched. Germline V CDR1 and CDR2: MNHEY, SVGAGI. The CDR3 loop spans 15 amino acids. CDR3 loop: CASSYGTGVDTEAFF. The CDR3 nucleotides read TGTGCCAGTTCGTACGGGACAGGGGTCGACACTGAAGCTTTCTTT.

This CDR3 is CASSPGVGMNTEAFF. Written as DNA, the CDR3 is TGTGCCAGCAGTCCCGGGGTGGGAATGAACACTGAAGCTTTCTTT. V usage is TRBV6-5 and J usage is TRBJ1-1; no firm D call. The CDR3 length is 15 residues. Germline V gene lookup returns CDR1 MNHEY and CDR2 SVGAGI. V lost 5 bases and J lost 0, with 13 bases in between.

CDR3 residues: CASTPGLETEQFF. The CDR3 bases are TGTGCCAGCACCCCTGGACTAGAGACTGAGCAGTTCTTC. This chain joins TRBV12-3 or TRBV12-4 and TRBJ2-1; 7 positions agree with TRBD2. V gave up 7 bases and J gave up 9 bases; unmatched junction bases: 9. There are 13 residues in the CDR3.

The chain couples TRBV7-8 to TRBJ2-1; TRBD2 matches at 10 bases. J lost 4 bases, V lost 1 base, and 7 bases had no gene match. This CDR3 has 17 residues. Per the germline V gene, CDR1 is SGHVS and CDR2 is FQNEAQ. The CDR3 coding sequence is TGTGCCAGCAGCTTAGTAGCGGGAGGCCCCCTTTACAATGAGCAGTTCTTC. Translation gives CASSLVAGGPLYNEQFF. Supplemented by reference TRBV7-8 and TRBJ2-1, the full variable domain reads GAGVSQSPRYKVAKRGQDVALRCDPISGHVSLFWYQQALGQGPEFLTYFQNEAQLDKSGLPSDRFFAERPEGSVSTLKIQRTQQEDSAVYLCASSLVAGGPLYNEQFFGPGTRLTVL.

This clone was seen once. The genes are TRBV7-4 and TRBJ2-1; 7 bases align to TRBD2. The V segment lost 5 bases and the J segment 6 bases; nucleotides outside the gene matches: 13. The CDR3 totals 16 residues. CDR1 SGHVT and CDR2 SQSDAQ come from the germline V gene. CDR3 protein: CASSQPRLADLNEQFF. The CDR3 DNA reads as TGTGCCAGCAGCCAACCCAGGCTAGCGGACCTCAATGAGCAGTTCTTC.